A single sample is the source of the 23 T cell receptor beta chains below, sequenced in a study of T cell repertoires in cytomegalovirus infection. A single record per CDR3 protein comes from TCRdb applying MiXCR to the reads. The profile shows 300,000 to 400,000 distinct CDR3 sequences, over 7.5% of them singletons. The sequenced sample was PBMCs. These TCRs come from a human donor in good health (CMV status not recorded). Some clones in this sample may be carry-over from other donors' samples.

This clonotype was picked up a small number of times. The rearrangement uses TRBV2 and TRBJ2-4, with D perhaps TRBD1 (6 bases). The CDR3 runs to 14 residues. V shed 5 bases and J shed 3 bases, with 11 bases lying between them. Germline V gene sequence: CDR1 SNHLY, CDR2 FYNNEI. The CDR3 bases are TGTGCCAGCAGTAACAGGGCGGGCAAAAACATTCAGTACTTC. It encodes CASSNRAGKNIQYF.

This clonotype was detected only a few times. CDR3 sequence (DNA): TGTGCCAGCAGCTCCTCGACTGGGCGCGGGATTACCAATGAGCAGTTCTTC. Its protein is CASSSSTGRGITNEQFF. The genes are TRBV7-8 and TRBJ2-1; a weak D match, TRBD2 (6 bases). V gave up 4 bases and J gave up 6 bases, with 22 bases separating them. The CDR3 is 17 amino acids. Germline CDR1 SGHVS, CDR2 FQNEAQ.

This sequence joins TRBV20-1 and TRBJ2-1; D is unresolved. With 2 bases removed from V and 10 bases from J, the gap between germline ends came to 15 bases. Germline V CDR1 and CDR2: DFQATT, SNEGSKA (reference sequence). The CDR3 runs to 13 residues. The CDR3 DNA is TGCAGTGCTAGATCTTTCTCTCTCGGAGAGCAGTTCTTC. Translating gives CSARSFSLGEQFF.

The chain recombines TRBV7-9 with TRBJ2-3; 15 bases are a match to TRBD2. The CDR3 spans 17 residues. Unmatched junction bases numbered 3, after V lost 5 bases and J lost 0 bases. CDR1 SEHNR and CDR2 FQNEAQ come from the germline V gene (reference sequence). The CDR3 DNA reads TGTGCCAGCAGCACAGGACTAGCGGGAGGGAGCACAGATACGCAGTATTTT. Translated, it gives CASSTGLAGGSTDTQYF.

The chain recombines TRBV5-6 with TRBJ2-2, with 9 nucleotides matching TRBD1. The CDR3 is 14 residues long. Germline CDR1 reads SGHDT; CDR2 reads YYEEEE. Unmatched junction bases numbered 1, after V lost 3 bases and J lost 4 bases. This CDR3 reads CASSYRGPTGELFF. The CDR3 coding sequence is TGTGCCAGCAGCTACAGGGGGCCCACCGGGGAGCTGTTTTTT.

There are many counts of this clonotype. This CDR3 is CASSQRTGLHGYTF. DNA for the CDR3: TGTGCCAGCAGCCAAAGGACAGGGCTCCATGGCTACACCTTC. V is TRBV7-9 and J is TRBJ1-2, with 8 bases fitting TRBD1. The CDR3 totals 14 residues. The V gene end was trimmed by 5 bases and the J gene end by 6 bases; junction bases not matched to a gene: 8. Germline CDR1 SEHNR, CDR2 FQNEAQ (reference sequence).

The sample holds a few counts of this clonotype. This chain joins TRBV12-3 or TRBV12-4 and TRBJ2-1; 15 bases are shared with TRBD2. V lost 6 bases to trimming and J lost 9 bases; unmatched junction nucleotides: 12. The CDR3 contains 17 residues. CDR3 sequence reads: CASSYRRTSGGAAEQFF. The CDR3 nucleotides are TGTGCCAGCAGCTATCGCCGGACTAGCGGGGGGGCCGCTGAGCAGTTCTTC.

This clonotype was observed many times. J is TRBJ2-3 and V is TRBV4-2; a weak D match, TRBD1 (6 bases). Germline V CDR1 and CDR2: LGHNA, YNFKEQ. V was shortened by 1 base and J by 0 bases, with 11 bases between the two germline ends. This CDR3 has 16 amino acids. The CDR3 bases are TGTGCCAGCAGCCAAGTGGGGGCGGAGAGCACAGATACGCAGTATTTT. Amino acids: CASSQVGAESTDTQYF.

This clonotype was seen many times. The rearrangement joins TRBV19 to TRBJ1-1; 9 bases align to TRBD1. The germline V gene has CDR1 LNHDA and CDR2 SQIVND (reference sequence). V lost 9 bases, J lost 4 bases, and 6 bases stayed unmatched. The CDR3 runs 13 residues. CDR3 in amino acids: CASSSDRGTEAFF. The CDR3 DNA follows: TGTGCCAGCAGCTCGGACAGGGGCACTGAAGCTTTCTTT.

This clonotype was seen more than once but under ten times. The rearrangement joins TRBV4-2 to TRBJ1-5; 8 bases agree with TRBD1. Germline lookup yields CDR1 LGHNA and CDR2 YNFKEQ. This CDR3 comprises 16 residues. V was clipped by 0 bases and J by 7 bases; unmatched bases: 8. CDR3 coding DNA: TGTGCCAGCAGCCAAGACGGCAGGGGGCTCGGGCAGCCCCAGCATTTT. This translates into CASSQDGRGLGQPQHF.

This clonotype appeared many times. The chain combines TRBV29-1 with TRBJ1-4, with TRBD1 matching over 7 bases. CDR3 length: 15 amino acids. V gave up 1 base and J gave up 8 bases; unmatched junction bases: 10. Germline assignment: CDR1 SQVTM and CDR2 ANQGSEA. CDR3 amino acids: CSVEAPRDSKEKLFF. The CDR3 nucleotides read TGCAGCGTTGAAGCGCCCCGGGACAGCAAAGAAAAACTGTTTTTT.

This clonotype was detected ten times or more. V and J are TRBV11-3 and TRBJ2-3; D is possibly TRBD1 or TRBD2 (6 bases each). This CDR3 spans 14 amino acids. V dropped 3 bases and J dropped 4 bases, with 11 bases sitting between them. Germline V gene lookup returns CDR1 SGHNT and CDR2 YENEEA. The DNA for the CDR3 is TGTGCCAGCAGCTTTAGGGGGGCCTCAGATACGCAGTATTTT. Translating it yields CASSFRGASDTQYF.

The chain couples TRBV19 to TRBJ2-3; 10 bases line up with TRBD1. V was pared by 2 bases and J by 7 bases, with 3 bases of the junction left unmatched. The V gene's germline CDR1 is LNHDA and CDR2 SQIVND (reference sequence). This CDR3 has 14 amino acids. The CDR3 DNA reads as TGTGCCAGTAGTATAACGGACAGGGGGAATACGCAGTATTTT. This translates into CASSITDRGNTQYF.

V and J are TRBV20-1 and TRBJ1-1; unclear D gene. V gave up 6 bases and J gave up 0 bases, with 17 bases separating them. Germline V gene data show CDR1 as DFQATT and CDR2 as SNEGSKA (reference sequence). The CDR3 totals 15 residues. The CDR3 here is CSALELGSMNTEAFF. The CDR3 DNA sequence: TGCAGTGCCTTAGAACTTGGCAGCATGAACACTGAAGCTTTCTTT.

The CDR3 DNA reads as TGTGCCAGTAGTTTACAGGATAGGGCTGAAGCTTTCTTT. Its translation is CASSLQDRAEAFF. The chain employs TRBV19 and TRBJ1-1; the D gene is possibly TRBD1 (5 bases). This CDR3 region has 13 residues. V was shortened by 5 bases and J by 6 bases, with 13 bases between the two germline ends. Germline CDR1 reads LNHDA; CDR2 reads SQIVND (reference sequence).

This clonotype came up many times. The rearrangement joins TRBV7-8 to TRBJ2-5; 7 positions match TRBD2. From germline, CDR1 is SGHVS and CDR2 FQNEAQ. The CDR3 is 14 residues long. The V and J ends lost 5 bases and 1 base, in that order; junction bases with no gene match: 4. The CDR3 here is CASSPREVQETQYF. CDR3 in DNA: TGTGCCAGCAGCCCCCGGGAGGTCCAAGAGACCCAGTACTTC.

The genes are TRBV4-3 and TRBJ2-1, with D perhaps matching TRBD2 (5 bases). This CDR3 contains 13 residues. Between the trimmed V and J ends, which lost 2 bases and 8 bases, there was a span of 10 bases. CDR1 is LGHNA, CDR2 YSLEER, per germline. CDR3 sequence (DNA): TGCGCCAGCAGCCAAATAAGGGAGTATGAGCAGTTCTTC. Amino acid sequence: CASSQIREYEQFF.

This chain links TRBV28 with TRBJ1-1; unclear D gene. The germline V gene has CDR1 MDHEN and CDR2 SYDVKM. V was shortened by 4 bases and J by 5 bases, with 17 bases between the two germline ends. This CDR3 comprises 15 residues. The CDR3 region is CASSSAGAPGTEAFF. Written as DNA, the CDR3 is TGTGCCAGCAGTTCGGCAGGAGCCCCGGGGACTGAAGCTTTCTTT.

This chain links TRBV20-1 with TRBJ2-5; D perhaps matches TRBD1 (7 bases). The germline gives CDR1 DFQATT, CDR2 SNEGSKA (reference sequence). V lost 1 base and J 1 base, leaving 28 bases between the germline ends. This CDR3 is 20 amino acids long. The DNA of the CDR3 is TGCAGTGCTAGAGTAATCGGTCAGGGGGGTAACGGACTGCCCCAAGAGACCCAGTACTTC. This gives the protein CSARVIGQGGNGLPQETQYF.

This clonotype was counted at least ten times. V gene TRBV7-7 combines with J gene TRBJ2-5; the match to TRBD2 covers 10 bases. This CDR3 is built from 14 residues. CDR1 SSHAT and CDR2 FNYEAQ come from the germline V gene (reference sequence). Trimming at V came to 5 bases and at J to 5 bases, leaving 5 bases not matched to a gene. For the CDR3, the DNA is TGTGCCAGCAGCACCCAAGCGGGAGGGGAGACCCAGTACTTC. It translates to CASSTQAGGETQYF.

The table lists this clonotype with many counts. V and J are TRBV12-3 or TRBV12-4 and TRBJ1-1; D is possibly TRBD1 (6 bases). V shed 3 bases and J shed 5 bases, with 13 bases lying between them. The CDR3 totals 14 residues. The CDR3 DNA is TGTGCCAGCAGTTTGGGGACAAGGCGAACTGAAGCTTTCTTT. As protein: CASSLGTRRTEAFF.

In its sample, this clonotype was seen many times. The chain recombines TRBV7-2 with TRBJ2-2, with no clear D. Per the germline V gene, CDR1 is SGHTA and CDR2 is FQGNSA. The V end was cut by 3 bases, the J end by 1 base, with 9 bases between. The CDR3 runs to 15 residues. CDR3 coding DNA: TGTGCCAGCAGCTTCGCCCTAGGGAACACCGGGGAGCTGTTTTTT. Translating it yields CASSFALGNTGELFF.

In its sample, this clonotype was seen many times. The chain carries TRBV6-5 and TRBJ2-3; TRBD2 agrees at 11 bases. Trimming at V came to 6 bases and at J to 4 bases, leaving 9 bases not matched to a gene. CDR3 length: 16 residues. Per the germline V gene, CDR1 is MNHEY and CDR2 is SVGAGI. In DNA form, the CDR3 reads TGTGCCAGCAGAAGGACTAGCGGGCCGAAAGCAGATACGCAGTATTTT. Its translation is CASRRTSGPKADTQYF.